These 27 T cell receptor beta chains originate from one sample sequenced in a study of blood T cell repertoires in COVID-19. Some clones are missing from TCRdb's copy, which holds only in-frame ones; the method was immunoSEQ multiplex PCR. The sample includes approximately 50,000 clones, roughly 90% of them seen just once. The sample consisted of peripheral blood. Every receptor here comes from a human donor in a cohort sampled during active COVID-19.

The genes are TRBV4-1 and TRBJ1-6; D ambiguous. CDR1 and CDR2 (germline): MGHRA, YSYEKL. The CDR3 loop spans 15 amino acids. V dropped 4 bases and J dropped 7 bases, with 14 bases sitting between them. CDR3 protein: CASSRGGGFNSPLHF. DNA of the CDR3: TGCGCCAGCAGCCGGGGAGGCGGGTTCAATTCACCCCTCCACTTT.

V is TRBV7-9 and J is TRBJ2-7, with a possible D match to TRBD2 (6 bases). The CDR3 spans 13 residues. Trimming removed 5 bases from V and 1 base from J, with 9 bases in between. Germline CDR1 and CDR2: SEHNR and FQNEAQ (reference sequence). CDR3 bases: TGTGCCAGCAGCCTTCGGGGGTCCTACGAGCAGTACTTC. Translation gives CASSLRGSYEQYF.

This chain connects TRBV10-3 to TRBJ2-1; D might be TRBD2 (5 bases). In germline, CDR1 is ENHRY, CDR2 SYGVKD. The V end lost 4 bases, the J end lost 0 bases, and 16 bases lay between the germline ends. This CDR3 spans 17 amino acids. The CDR3 DNA sequence: TGTGCCATCAGTGGGGCCCGGGCGGGTGGCTCCTACAATGAGCAGTTCTTC. Translated, it gives CAISGARAGGSYNEQFF.

This rearrangement joins TRBV27 to TRBJ2-7; 7 nucleotides agree with TRBD2. V lost 11 bases, J lost 2 bases, and 9 bases stayed unmatched. Germline CDR1 is MNHEY and CDR2 is SMNVEV (reference sequence). The CDR3 has 13 residues. CDR3 sequence (DNA): TGTGCCTCTGGGGGGGGGAACCCCTACGAGCAGTACTTC. This codes for CASGGGNPYEQYF.

The rearrangement uses TRBV10-3 and TRBJ2-2, with 13 bases that match TRBD2. Trimming at V came to 2 bases and at J to 6 bases, leaving 0 bases not matched to a gene. The CDR3 covers 15 residues. The germline CDR1 and CDR2 sequences are ENHRY and SYGVKD. The DNA of the CDR3 is TGTGCCATCAGTGAGGGACTAGCGGGAGCCGGGGAGCTGTTTTTT. Amino acids: CAISEGLAGAGELFF.

This clone was observed a single time. A read error may produce the germline difference seen at one junction end. V gene TRBV28 combines with J gene TRBJ1-3; unclear D gene. This CDR3 is built from 16 residues. Germline V CDR1 and CDR2: MDHEN, SYDVKM. CDR3 residues: CASSLWGLRSENTIYF. CDR3 bases: TGTGCCAGCAGTTTATGGGGCCTTCGATCTGAAAACACCATATATTTT.

In its sample, this clone was seen once. V usage is TRBV23-1 and J usage is TRBJ2-2, with TRBD1 matching 9 bases. TRBV23-1 is placed among ORFs of uncertain function. V trimming: 0 bases; J trimming: 0 bases; junction bases outside the gene matches: 5. The CDR3 spans 18 residues. The CDR3 protein is CASSQSGQGPPNTGELFF. Here the CDR3 DNA reads TGCGCCAGCAGTCAATCGGGACAGGGTCCCCCGAACACCGGGGAGCTGTTTTTT.

The V gene is TRBV7-6, the J gene TRBJ2-3, with D unclear. V gave up 3 bases and J gave up 0 bases, with 10 bases separating them. The CDR3 contains 15 residues. Germline CDR1 and CDR2: SGHVS and FNYEAQ. CDR3: CASSLGSWSTDTQYF. The DNA for the CDR3 is TGTGCCAGCAGCTTGGGTAGCTGGAGCACAGATACGCAGTATTTT.

This chain connects TRBV9 to TRBJ1-6; no clear D gene. V lost 0 bases to trimming and J lost 0 bases, with 4 bases between them. CDR1 and CDR2 from the germline V gene are SGDLS and YYNGEE. The CDR3 contains 15 residues. CDR3 sequence: CASSVGSSYNSPLHF. The CDR3 nucleotides read TGTGCCAGCAGCGTAGGTAGCTCCTATAATTCACCCCTCCACTTT.

The chain has TRBV9 and TRBJ2-6; D remains ambiguous. Between the trimmed V and J ends, which lost 0 bases and 0 bases, there was a span of 4 bases. This CDR3 has 15 residues. Germline CDR1 SGDLS, CDR2 YYNGEE. CDR3: CASSVGSSGANVLTF. DNA of the CDR3: TGTGCCAGCAGCGTAGGGAGCTCTGGGGCCAACGTCCTGACTTTC. The full variable domain, its missing parts supplied by reference TRBV9 and TRBJ2-6, is DSGVTQTPKHLITATGQRVTLRCSPRSGDLSVYWYQQSLDQGLQFLIQYYNGEERAKGNILERFSAQQFPDLHSELNLSSLELGDSALYFCASSVGSSGANVLTFGAGSRLTVL.

As for this clone: Other nucleotide sequences from this sample produce the same CDR3. The gene calls are TRBV18 and TRBJ2-7, with D possibly being TRBD1 (6 bases). The CDR3 consists of 16 residues. Germline CDR1 KGHSH, CDR2 LQKENI. Trimming shortened V by 3 bases and J by 2 bases, and 17 bases separated the two germline ends. CDR3 amino acids: CASSPLQGTGTYEQYF. CDR3 bases: TGTGCCAGCTCACCGCTACAGGGCACAGGAACCTACGAGCAGTACTTC.

The V and J genes are TRBV5-1 and TRBJ2-7, with D unclear. Germline V lookup: CDR1 SGHRS, CDR2 YFSETQ. The CDR3 consists of 13 residues. Trimming took off 0 bases at V and 1 base at J, with 5 bases between the two ends. The CDR3 is CASSLVLSYEQYV. CDR3 coding DNA: TGCGCCAGCAGCTTGGTCCTATCCTACGAGCAGTACGTC.

This chain joins TRBV5-6 and TRBJ2-3; 8 bases agree with TRBD2. Germline trimming cut 5 bases from V and 2 bases from J; bases unmatched to any gene: 10. From germline, CDR1 is SGHDT and CDR2 YYEEEE. This CDR3 comprises 16 residues. CDR3 protein: CASSQLTSVYTDTQYF. CDR3 in DNA: TGTGCCAGCAGTCAGTTGACTAGCGTATACACAGATACGCAGTATTTT. The full variable domain, its missing parts supplied by reference TRBV5-6 and TRBJ2-3, is DAGVTQSPTHLIKTRGQQVTLRCSPKSGHDTVSWYQQALGQGPQFIFQYYEEEERQRGNFPDRFSGHQFPNYSSELNVNALLLGDSALYLCASSQLTSVYTDTQYFGPGTRLTVL.

This clone was detected only once. The V call is TRBV11-3, the J call TRBJ2-5; D not certain. The V gene lost 6 bases and the J gene lost 4 bases, with 6 bases spanning the gap. This CDR3 comprises 11 residues. Germline loops: CDR1 SGHNT, CDR2 YENEEA. As DNA, the CDR3 is TGTGCCAGCAGACTAACAGAGACCCAGTACTTC. Residues: CASRLTETQYF.

The sample holds one count of this clone. The chain combines TRBV5-4 with TRBJ1-1; D is possibly TRBD1 (6 bases). The CDR3 loop spans 14 amino acids. V lost 10 bases and J 4 bases, leaving 20 bases between the germline ends. Germline CDR1 is SGHNT and CDR2 is YYREEE (reference sequence). The DNA of the CDR3 is TGTGCCGGAAAAGGGGGACCGGCCGTCACTGAAGCTTTCTTT. Its translation is CAGKGGPAVTEAFF.

This chain connects TRBV29-1 to TRBJ2-5; 11 bases match TRBD1. This CDR3 contains 13 residues. The trim removed 6 bases at V and 2 bases at J, leaving 2 bases unmatched. The germline gives CDR1 SQVTM, CDR2 ANQGSEA. This CDR3 is CSVGQGAQETQYF. CDR3 DNA sequence: TGCAGCGTAGGACAGGGGGCGCAAGAGACCCAGTACTTC.

This sequence joins TRBV28 and TRBJ1-5, with 9 bases lining up with TRBD1. From germline, CDR1 is MDHEN and CDR2 SYDVKM. V shed 3 bases, J shed 3 bases, and the junction held 6 bases outside the gene matches. The CDR3 has 16 residues. The CDR3 reads CASSFPGQGNNQPQHF. DNA of the CDR3: TGTGCCAGCAGTTTCCCCGGACAGGGGAACAATCAGCCCCAGCATTTT.

This sequence joins TRBV11-2 and TRBJ2-3, with 9 positions matching TRBD1. The CDR3 is 16 amino acids. V dropped 5 bases and J dropped 4; count of bases not matched to a gene: 10. CDR1 and CDR2 from the germline V gene are SGHAT and FQNNGV. The CDR3 DNA sequence: TGTGCCAGCAGCCCCCCCGGGGACAGGGCTCCAGATACGCAGTATTTT. This gives the protein CASSPPGDRAPDTQYF.

The chain employs TRBV7-3 and TRBJ2-5, with no clear D. CDR1 and CDR2 from the germline V gene are SGHTA and FQGTGA. V was clipped by 2 bases and J by 7 bases, with 11 bases between them. The CDR3 covers 13 residues. CDR3 in amino acids: CASSLESFSTQYF. The CDR3 nucleotides are TGTGCCAGCAGCTTAGAGAGCTTTTCGACCCAGTACTTC.

The chain is built from TRBV6-2 or TRBV6-3 and TRBJ2-4; perhaps TRBD1 as D (5 bases). V was clipped by 2 bases and J by 0 bases, with 8 bases between them. There are 15 residues in the CDR3. Germline CDR1 MNHEY, CDR2 SVGEGT. The DNA for the CDR3 is TGTGCCAGCAGTTACAAGGGGATAGCCAAAAACATTCAGTACTTC. Protein sequence: CASSYKGIAKNIQYF.

The chain couples TRBV7-8 to TRBJ2-7; 7 bases are a match to TRBD2. The CDR3 is made up of 17 amino acids. With 2 bases clipped from V and 7 bases from J, the junction kept 17 bases outside the gene matches. Germline values: CDR1 SGHVS, CDR2 FQNEAQ. CDR3 sequence reads: CASSLKPSPRDYMEQYV. The CDR3 coding sequence is TGTGCCAGCAGCTTAAAACCCAGCCCCCGGGACTACATGGAGCAGTACGTC.

The chain employs TRBV6-5 and TRBJ2-1, with TRBD1 matching over 7 bases. Germline values: CDR1 MNHEY, CDR2 SVGAGI. This CDR3 region has 13 residues. V was clipped by 6 bases and J by 3 bases; unmatched bases: 2. The CDR3 here is CASRGTVYNEQFF. The DNA for the CDR3 is TGTGCCAGCAGGGGGACAGTCTACAATGAGCAGTTCTTC.

The chain couples TRBV5-1 to TRBJ1-2, with D tentatively TRBD1 (5 bases). The CDR3 spans 12 residues. CDR1 and CDR2 from the germline V gene are SGHRS and YFSETQ. V was shortened by 0 bases and J by 8 bases, with 8 bases between the two germline ends. The CDR3 reads CASSLGREGYTF. The CDR3 DNA is TGCGCCAGCAGCTTGGGCAGGGAAGGCTACACCTTC.

The rearrangement joins TRBV29-1 to TRBJ1-2, with 7 bases identical to TRBD1. Germline-derived CDR1 and CDR2 are SQVTM and ANQGSEA. The CDR3 has 13 amino acids. Losses at the gene ends were 5 bases for V and 7 bases for J; bases not matched to a gene: 10. CDR3 sequence (DNA): TGCAGCGTTATCACCAGGACAGGAAGTGGCTACACCTTC. This encodes CSVITRTGSGYTF.

The V and J genes are TRBV19 and TRBJ2-1, with 11 bases aligning to TRBD2. The CDR3 spans 15 residues. Germline lookup yields CDR1 LNHDA and CDR2 SQIVND (reference sequence). Germline trimming cut 3 bases from V and 9 bases from J; bases unmatched to any gene: 7. The CDR3 DNA reads TGTGCCAGTAGTATTCTTAGCGGGAGGGCCGGTGAGCAGTTCTTC. Encoded protein: CASSILSGRAGEQFF.

This rearrangement joins TRBV11-1 to TRBJ2-1, with TRBD2 matching over 11 bases. The CDR3 runs 16 residues. Trimming at V came to 6 bases and at J to 1 base, leaving 5 bases not matched to a gene. In germline, CDR1 is SGHAT, CDR2 FQDESV (reference sequence). CDR3 residues: CASSLTSGASYNEQFF. The CDR3 DNA follows: TGTGCCAGCAGTCTGACTAGCGGGGCTTCCTACAATGAGCAGTTCTTC.

This rearrangement joins TRBV5-1 to TRBJ2-7, with TRBD1 identical over 9 bases. V dropped 4 bases and J dropped 5; count of bases not matched to a gene: 10. The length of the CDR3 is 15 residues. CDR1 is SGHRS and CDR2 is YFSETQ in the germline V gene. CDR3 region: CASSPGQGTGNEQYV. CDR3 DNA sequence: TGCGCCAGCAGCCCGGGACAGGGAACAGGTAACGAGCAGTACGTC.